This record concerns one T cell receptor (beta chain) sequence. The CDR3 is 15 residues long. V lost 4 bases, J lost 0 bases, and 4 bases stayed unmatched. The germline V gene encodes CDR1 SGHDT and CDR2 YYEEEE. This sample stems from a study of control samples from healthy donors and cancer patients. The table came from immunoSEQ multiplex PCR; TCRdb's copy has only in-frame clones and leaves some out. The sample records about 150,000 clones, approximately 86% being singletons. The sample taken for sequencing was blood. The chain recombines TRBV5-6 with TRBJ2-7; 10 bases align to TRBD1. This clonotype originated in a man younger than 35 in good health. The CDR3 sequence: CASSPGTGVSYEQYF. As DNA, the CDR3 is TGTGCCAGCAGCCCCGGGACAGGGGTCTCCTACGAGCAGTACTTC.